A single sample gave rise to the 9 T cell receptor beta chains below, sequenced in a study of CD8 T cells in Susac syndrome. Reverse transcription used roughly 0.5 to 1 ug RNA and random hexamers. TCRdb analysed the immunoSEQ multiplex PCR reads with MiXCR anew, one entry per CDR3 protein. The repertoire holds about 190,000 distinct CDR3 sequences, with about 95% as singletons. Source material: CD8+ T cells from PBMCs. The receptors were gathered from a human donor with Susac syndrome.

The chain carries TRBV25-1 and TRBJ2-1; D is perhaps TRBD1 (5 bases). The germline V gene has CDR1 MGHDK and CDR2 SYGVNS. This CDR3 contains 13 residues. The CDR3 spells CVVVGAPNNEQFF. In DNA, the CDR3 is TGTGTCGTAGTAGGGGCGCCTAACAATGAGCAGTTCTTC.

The genes are TRBV12-3 or TRBV12-4 and TRBJ1-2; TRBD1 agrees at 8 bases. CDR3 length: 12 amino acids. The V segment lost 7 bases and the J segment 8 bases; nucleotides outside the gene matches: 6. The CDR3 loop is CASTRTGFGYTF. DNA of the CDR3: TGTGCCAGCACCCGGACAGGGTTCGGCTACACCTTC.

This chain links TRBV19 with TRBJ2-1; no reliable D call. Between the trimmed V and J ends, which lost 10 bases and 5 bases, there was a span of 9 bases. The CDR3 spans 11 residues. Germline CDR1 and CDR2: LNHDA and SQIVND (reference sequence). The CDR3 DNA reads TGTGCCACCACCATCGACAATGAGCAGTTCTTC. Its protein product is CATTIDNEQFF. Variable domain in full (rest from reference TRBV19 and TRBJ2-1): DGGITQSPKYLFRKEGQNVTLSCEQNLNHDAMYWYRQDPGQGLRLIYYSQIVNDFQKGDIAEGYSVSREKKESFPLTVTSAQKNPTAFYLCATTIDNEQFFGPGTRLTVL.

The rearrangement links TRBV29-1 to TRBJ2-7; TRBD1 agrees at 10 bases. The germline V gene has CDR1 SQVTM and CDR2 ANQGSEA. The CDR3 length is 13 residues. J was trimmed by 5 bases and V by 7 bases; bases with no gene match: 8. The CDR3 loop reads CSGSGQGIDEQYF. The CDR3 DNA reads TGCAGCGGCTCGGGACAGGGGATCGACGAGCAGTACTTC.

This chain joins TRBV29-1 and TRBJ1-1, with unresolved D. Trimming stripped 8 bases from V and 0 bases from J, with 7 bases between. The CDR3 spans 11 residues. CDR1 and CDR2 from the germline V gene are SQVTM and ANQGSEA. The CDR3 loop is CSLRLNTEAFF. The CDR3 DNA reads as TGCAGCCTCCGATTGAACACTGAAGCTTTCTTT.

The chain combines TRBV30 with TRBJ2-1, with D maybe TRBD1 (5 bases). Trimming cost V 4 bases and J 10 bases, with 11 bases left between them. Per germline, CDR1 GTSNPN and CDR2 SVGIG (reference sequence). There are 11 residues in the CDR3. The CDR3 coding sequence is TGTGCCTGGACAGGGTATCGAGAGCAGTTCTTC. Translating gives CAWTGYREQFF.

Here the CDR3 DNA reads TGTGCCAGCAGCACGGGACAGGGAGGTGAGCAGTTCTTC. This translates into CASSTGQGGEQFF. The V call is TRBV9, the J call TRBJ2-1; 9 nucleotides match TRBD1. J gave up 9 bases and V 4 bases, and 5 bases lay outside the gene matches. This CDR3 is built from 13 residues. The germline V gene has CDR1 SGDLS and CDR2 YYNGEE.

The chain combines TRBV15 with TRBJ2-2; tentative D call: TRBD1 (6 bases). V shed 4 bases and J shed 7 bases, with 19 bases lying between them. Germline V CDR1 and CDR2: LNHNV, YYDKDF (reference sequence). CDR3 length: 16 amino acids. The CDR3, as DNA: TGTGCCACCAGCATCCGCCTATCACAGGGAAGCGGGGAGCTGTTTTTT. Protein product: CATSIRLSQGSGELFF.

This chain uses TRBV6-5 with TRBJ2-5; D call uncertain. Germline loops: CDR1 MNHEY, CDR2 SVGAGI. The V and J ends lost 6 bases and 7 bases respectively, with 18 bases between them. The CDR3 is 14 amino acids. CDR3 nucleotides: TGTGCCAGCAGCCGAAGATACTCTTTGGGGACCCAGTACTTC. This sequence encodes CASSRRYSLGTQYF.